This TCR beta chain was recorded in a study of regulatory T cells in long-lasting Graves disease. Regarding the study as a whole: Segments TRBV28, TRBJ1-2 and TRBJ2-5 showed preferential usage in persistent disease.

V was shortened by 0 bases and J by 4 bases, with 15 bases between the two germline ends. Germline V CDR1 and CDR2: LGHDT, YNNKEL (reference sequence). The CDR3 totals 16 residues. Time point here: newly diagnosed GD, antithyroid drugs for less than 3 months. Following extraction of RNA from PBMCs, that RNA was used to make the TCR library. This clonotype showed up many times. The antigen remains undetermined. Both iRepertoire HTBI primers and Arm-PCR of CDR3 regions were used to build the TCR beta libraries. TCRdb processed the multiplex PCR reads anew with MiXCR; each CDR3 protein has one entry. The repertoire consists of around 500,000 distinct CDR3 sequences, with approximately 12% occurring once and the leading ten covering roughly 9.3%. In addition, the sample was reused for a study of T cells in Graves' hyperthyroidism and ophthalmopathy. As reported in that work: Stable disease denoted Graves' hyperthyroidism without ophthalmopathy progression within 18 months. Researchers found most expanded thyroid clonotypes above 0.001 in blood as well.

This specimen consisted of peripheral blood mononuclear cells (PBMCs), obtained at new diagnosis, from a patient treated with antithyroid drugs. This receptor was obtained from a woman between 25 and 40 years old with Graves disease. This rearrangement joins TRBV3-1 to TRBJ1-1; D gene uncertain. The CDR3: CASSQDSASWGTEAFF. CDR3 nucleotide sequence: TGTGCCAGCAGCCAAGATTCGGCCTCTTGGGGCACTGAAGCTTTCTTT.